What follows is one TCR beta chain and its context. Its antigen is as yet unknown. This entry is derived from a study of blood T cells in healthy people across ages. General study findings and limits: Significant beta diversity loss was already apparent by age approximately 40, declining roughly linearly.

The junction had 4 bases not matched to a gene; V was cut back by 0 bases and J by 0 bases. The CDR3 spans 16 residues. CDR1 is LGHDT and CDR2 is YNNKEL in the germline V gene (reference sequence). A second PCR of roughly 7 to 11 cycles used a sample-barcoded 5' primer and a J-beta primer mix. TCRdb re-called the 5' RACE reads with MiXCR, one entry per CDR3 protein. The profile shows around 800,000 distinct CDR3 sequences, about 55% of them singletons. The rearrangement uses TRBV3-1 and TRBJ2-7; 8 positions agree with TRBD2. The TCR originated in a man older than 75 in good health. The sample comprised blood. CDR3 residues: CASSQDLSGSSYEQYF. For the CDR3, the DNA is TGTGCCAGCAGCCAAGATCTGAGCGGGAGCTCCTACGAGCAGTACTTC.